This T cell receptor (beta chain) derives from a study of blood T cell repertoires in COVID-19. Across the study: There were acute and convalescent COVID-19 samples, and they came from the United States, Italy and Spain. From T cells, B-cell-depleted T cells, or PBMCs came the material, which was cDNA or gDNA.

Clinical history as reported by participants underpinned cohort assignment. Source study methods: Counts of nucleated cells, estimated from reference gene primer amplification, were obtained. Some clones are missing from TCRdb's copy, which holds only in-frame ones; the method was immunoSEQ multiplex PCR. V and J calls and clone size come straight from that table; D and trimming were deduced from the DNA. The sample records 230,000 or so clones, roughly nine tenths being singletons. The V and J ends lost 1 base and 10 bases respectively, with 13 bases between them. The length of the CDR3 is 13 residues. From germline, CDR1 is LGHNA and CDR2 YSLEER.

J is TRBJ1-1 and V is TRBV4-3; a weak D match, TRBD1 (6 bases). Sequenced material: PBMCs or T cells enriched from blood (not recorded which). This receptor was taken from a woman aged 25-40 years who had recovered from COVID-19. The CDR3 spells CASSQGWEGGAFF. In DNA, the CDR3 is TGCGCCAGCAGCCAAGGATGGGAAGGGGGAGCTTTCTTT.